This TCR beta chain was profiled in a study of T cell responses to AZD1222 COVID-19 vaccine. Study results and limitations: Researchers took repertoire samples only after the peak T cell response had come. Researchers report vaccine-associated CD4 TCRs spanning spike, with dominance at 160-218 and 743-854. Donor demographics were predominantly white British with a female majority; clonal diversity may be underestimated. Only five or six AZD1222 recipients were seropositive at baseline.

Sequenced by immunoSEQ multiplex PCR; TCRdb stores in-frame clones only, minus some. The sample has more than 100,000 clones, approximately 85% seen once. As concerns this clone: Its antigen remains unidentified.

The source is an adult in good health. Source: peripheral blood, taken on day 0 of AZD1222 vaccination.

The CDR3 DNA reads as TGCGCCAGCAGCTTGGCCCCGGGAAACTACGAGCAGTACTTC. Translated: CASSLAPGNYEQYF. This chain joins TRBV5-1 and TRBJ2-7; possible D gene TRBD2, 5 bases. The V and J ends lost 0 bases and 3 bases respectively, with 10 bases between them. Germline assignment: CDR1 SGHRS and CDR2 YFSETQ. The CDR3 is made up of 14 amino acids.